This T cell receptor (beta chain) was found in a study of blood T cell repertoires in COVID-19. The CDR3 sequence is 15 residues long. Per the germline V gene, CDR1 is MRHNA and CDR2 is SNTAGT. With V trimmed by 7 bases and J by 4 bases, 5 bases remained unmatched. Using immunoSEQ multiplex PCR, the repertoire was profiled, and TCRdb retains in-frame clones only, with some absent. The table records tens of thousands of clones, roughly 90% of them present only once. The clonotype comes from a human donor with active COVID-19. The donor label of this sample is uncertain. The chain employs TRBV6-4 and TRBJ2-1, with 12 bases identical to TRBD2. Sequencing was carried out using peripheral blood. CDR3 region: CASNDGLAGYNEQFF. DNA for the CDR3: TGTGCCAGCAACGACGGACTAGCGGGGTACAATGAGCAGTTCTTC.